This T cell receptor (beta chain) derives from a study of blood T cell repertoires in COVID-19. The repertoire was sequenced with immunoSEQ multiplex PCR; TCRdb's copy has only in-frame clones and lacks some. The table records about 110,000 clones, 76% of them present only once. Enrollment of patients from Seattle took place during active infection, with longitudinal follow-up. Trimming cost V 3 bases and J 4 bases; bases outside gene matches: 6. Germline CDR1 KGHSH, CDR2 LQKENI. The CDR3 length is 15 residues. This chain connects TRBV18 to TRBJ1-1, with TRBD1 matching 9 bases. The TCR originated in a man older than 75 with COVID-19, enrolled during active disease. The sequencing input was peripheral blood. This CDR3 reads CASSPGTGPATEAFF. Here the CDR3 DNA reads TGTGCCAGCTCACCCGGGACAGGGCCAGCCACTGAAGCTTTCTTT.